This T cell receptor (beta chain) was identified in a study of early T cells in non-severe SARS-CoV-2 infection (dated by TCRdb to about 2021). Notes on the research overall: Because TCR sequencing was done on bulk RNA from unsorted whole blood, the alpha and beta chains could not be paired.

The library came from 5' RACE. Reads for this sample came from a NextSeq 500. To correct for sequencing error and PCR bias, the TCR library protocol tagged individual cDNA molecules with unique molecular identifiers. TCR alpha and beta chains were both sequenced, and the abundances of alpha and beta sequences in each sample were closely correlated with each other. In the original analysis: Decombinator V4 was used to annotate the V gene, J gene and CDR3 of the TCR sequences. Expanded TCRs were defined as changing significantly between any two time points under a Poisson model with p below 0.0001. TCR abundances were normalised to the total number of TCRs sequenced per sample and were expressed as counts per million. MAIT TCRs were defined by TRAV1-2 paired with TRAJ12, TRAJ20 or TRAJ33, and iNKT TCRs by TRAV10 paired with TRAJ18. VDJdb, accessed on 1 November 2021, was searched for TCRs annotated for CMV, EBV and SARS-CoV-2, and TCRs annotated for more than one antigen were excluded. TCRdb redid the processing of the public reads, applying fastp at Q25 and MiXCR, and retained in-frame beta chains. Here each entry gathers all rows of one CDR3 protein and keeps the most common genes and DNA. V and J calls and clone size were set by TCRdb, not the authors. This sample has tens of thousands of distinct CDR3 sequences in its table, and about 6.8% of those were observed once. The ten biggest clones cover around 25% of the sample.

Set within a cohort of healthcare workers in London, UK, this nested case-control study involved weekly PCR testing of nasopharyngeal swabs along with blood sampling. Between 23 and 31 March 2020, the week of the UK lockdown, healthcare workers were enrolled and then followed up weekly for as long as 16 weeks. This clonotype was recorded many times. Its specific antigen is unknown. Base qualities are not provided; no much larger clone lies one nucleotide away. Points the paper makes about the study in general: VDJdb matching was skewed toward anti-spike CD8 responses and likely underestimated virus-specific expansions by missing private and CD4 specificities.

CDR3 length: 14 amino acids, cysteine to phenylalanine. The retained sequence is limited to the CDR3, 42 bases, with the frame set at the first base. CDR1 and CDR2 are read off the germline V gene as KGHDR and SFDVKD. V is reduced by 9 bases and J by 0 bases, leaving a spacing of 12 bases between them. The rearranged chain carries TRBV24-1 and TRBJ2-3; D gene: possibly TRBD2, on 6 matching bases. The sequence derives from an adult who was a healthcare worker with PCR-confirmed SARS-CoV-2 infection or an uninfected control (not recorded which). The specimen was whole blood, collected at baseline. The DNA is as follows: TGTGCCACCGGAGGGCGGGTGAGCACAGATACGCAGTATTTT. Its protein is CATGGRVSTDTQYF.